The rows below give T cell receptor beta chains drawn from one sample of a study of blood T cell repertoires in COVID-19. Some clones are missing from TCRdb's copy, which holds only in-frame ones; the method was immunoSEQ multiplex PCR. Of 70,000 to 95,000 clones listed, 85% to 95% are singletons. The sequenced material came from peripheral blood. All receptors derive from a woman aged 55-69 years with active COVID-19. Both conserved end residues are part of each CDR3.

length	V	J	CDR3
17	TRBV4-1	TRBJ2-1	CASSQGASGRRDNEQFF
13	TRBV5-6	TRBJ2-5	CASSSTVQETQYF
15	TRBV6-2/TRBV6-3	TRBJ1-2	CASSYSWQGGYGYTF
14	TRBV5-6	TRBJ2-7	CASSFGTGVYEQYF
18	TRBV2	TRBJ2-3	CATSPGDRGSPSTDTQYF
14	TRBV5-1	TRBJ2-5	CASSSIGAVETQYF
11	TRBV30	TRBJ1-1	CAWRIRVGAFF
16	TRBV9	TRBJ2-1	CASSVGPLAGYNEQFF
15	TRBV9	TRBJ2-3	CASRPRQELWDTQYF
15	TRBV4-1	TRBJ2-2	CASSPVLTNTGELFF
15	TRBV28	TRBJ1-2	CASGGGTVTNYGYTF
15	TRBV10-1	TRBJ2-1	CASSTGTGGYNEQFF
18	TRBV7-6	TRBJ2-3	CASSLGVRRTSLSDTQYF
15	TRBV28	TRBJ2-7	CASSPGGPSSYEQYF
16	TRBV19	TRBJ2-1	CATANPGTGGIDEQFF
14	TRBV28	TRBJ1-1	CAIKSGVQGREAFF
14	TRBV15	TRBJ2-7	CATSRETLPYEQYF
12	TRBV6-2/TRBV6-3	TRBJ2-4	CASSLRGNIQYF
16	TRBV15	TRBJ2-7	CATSRKVSGNSYEQYF
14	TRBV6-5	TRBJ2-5	CASSLQGAGETQYF
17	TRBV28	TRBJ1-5	CASSQSLRARDNQPQHF
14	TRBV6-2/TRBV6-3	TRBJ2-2	CASSEGQRRRELFF
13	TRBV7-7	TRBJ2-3	CASSPTGADTQYF
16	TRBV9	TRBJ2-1	CASSVGGSLAYNEQFF
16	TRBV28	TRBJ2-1	CASSIPGQGRGNEQFF
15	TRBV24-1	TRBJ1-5	CAAQSGGLGNQPQHF
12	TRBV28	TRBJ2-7	CASTSGTYEQYF
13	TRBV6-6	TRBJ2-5	CASSRLSSETQYF
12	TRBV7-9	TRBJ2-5	CASSDRGETQYF
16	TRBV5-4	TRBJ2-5	CASSPPLSRGRETQYF
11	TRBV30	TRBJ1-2	CAWGLSFGYTF
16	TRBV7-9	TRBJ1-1	CASSLSTGGTNTEAFF
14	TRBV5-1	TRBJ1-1	CASSQYTVNTEAFF
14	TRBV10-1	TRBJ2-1	CASSVDTRVNEQFF
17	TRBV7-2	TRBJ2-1	CASSLRWEGMFGNEQFF
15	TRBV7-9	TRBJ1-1	CASSLALQVYTEAFF
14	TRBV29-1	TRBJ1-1	CSVIPGHRNTEAFF
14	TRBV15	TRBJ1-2	CATSRATGNYGYTF
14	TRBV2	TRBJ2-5	CASSKGGGGSSQYF
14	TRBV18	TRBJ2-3	CASSPVRVADTQYF
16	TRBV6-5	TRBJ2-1	CASSYGTSGSYGEQFF
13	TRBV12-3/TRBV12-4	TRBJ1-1	CASSAGTNAEAFF